Listed below are T cell receptor beta chains from one sample, sequenced in a study of blood T cell repertoires in COVID-19. Assay: immunoSEQ multiplex PCR; the TCRdb copy retains only in-frame clones and omits some. The sample has 100,000 to 150,000 clones; 75% to 90% are singletons. Material for sequencing was peripheral blood. The origin of the receptors is a man aged 35-49 years with acute or convalescent COVID-19. Each CDR3 is given with its conserved first and last residue. Fields, in order: clone size, J gene, V gene, D gene, CDR3 DNA, CDR3 protein. D genes are given only for firm matches. Clone size is not always given. Where it is, it says once, few, many or a class for expanded clones.

- | TRBJ2-3 | TRBV24-1 | - | TGTGCCACCCGAAGCGGAAGCACAGATACGCAGTATTTT | CATRSGSTDTQYF
- | TRBJ2-1 | TRBV4-2 | - | TGTGCCAGCAGCGTAAACAATGAGCAGTTCTTC | CASSVNNEQFF
- | TRBJ1-1 | TRBV29-1 | - | TGCAGCGCTACGATCCAACAGGGATATGCTTTCTTT | CSATIQQGYAFF
- | TRBJ1-4 | TRBV30 | - | TGTGCCTGGAGTACAGGGAATAGACTGTTTTTT | CAWSTGNRLFF
- | TRBJ2-7 | TRBV14 | TRBD2 | TGTGCCAGCAGCCACAGACTAGCGGGAGGGAGGTACGAGCAGTACTTC | CASSHRLAGGRYEQYF
once | TRBJ1-2 | TRBV12-3/TRBV12-4 | - | TGTGCCAGCAGTTTGAGGGCGCATGGCTACACCTTC | CASSLRAHGYTF
- | TRBJ1-4 | TRBV4-1 | - | TGCGCCAGCAGCCACATTGGGGGGGGGACAACTAATGAAAAACTGTTTTTT | CASSHIGGGTTNEKLFF
- | TRBJ1-6 | TRBV7-2 | - | TGTGCCAGCAGCTTAAGAGGGGGGGCGTCTCCTTCACCCCTCCACTTT | CASSLRGGASPSPLHF
once | TRBJ1-4 | TRBV7-9 | TRBD1 | TGTGCCAGCAGCTCCTCGGGACAGGGGGAAAAACTGTTTTTT | CASSSSGQGEKLFF
once | TRBJ1-6 | TRBV27 | TRBD1 | TGTGCCAGCTCAATTCGACAGGGGAATTCACCCCTCCACTTT | CASSIRQGNSPLHF
few | TRBJ1-2 | TRBV14 | - | TGTGCCAGCAGCCGCGTACAGTCTTATGGCTACACCTTC | CASSRVQSYGYTF
- | TRBJ1-1 | TRBV4-1 | TRBD1 | TGCGCCAGCAGCCAAGCTATTCAGGGGGTGAACACTGAAGCTTTCTTT | CASSQAIQGVNTEAFF
- | TRBJ2-7 | TRBV4-2 | TRBD2 | TGTGCCAGCAGCCAGGGGACTAGCGGGAGGGGGGAGCAGTACTTC | CASSQGTSGRGEQYF
- | TRBJ2-3 | TRBV5-1 | - | TGCGCCAGCAGCTTGATTGGGCTAGCAGCAGATACGCAGTATTTT | CASSLIGLAADTQYF
- | TRBJ2-4 | TRBV20-1 | TRBD1 | TGCAGTGCTTACAGGGGAAACATTCAGTACTTC | CSAYRGNIQYF
once | TRBJ2-7 | TRBV11-3 | - | TGTGCCAGCAGCTTAACTAGCTCCTACGAGCAGTACTTC | CASSLTSSYEQYF
- | TRBJ1-2 | TRBV3-1/TRBV3-2 | - | TGTGCCAGCAGCCAAGGGGCCCATAGCTACACCTTC | CASSQGAHSYTF
- | TRBJ2-1 | TRBV7-6 | TRBD2 | TGTGCCAGCAGCCTTACTAGCGGGGGGTACAATGAGCAGTTCTTC | CASSLTSGGYNEQFF
- | TRBJ1-6 | TRBV19 | - | TGTGCCAGTAGACCTAGAAGGAGCTCCTATAATTCACCCCTCCACTTT | CASRPRRSSYNSPLHF
- | TRBJ2-3 | TRBV27 | TRBD1 | TGTGCCAGCAGACCGTTCCTTAAGGGGGCAGGAGATACGCAGTATTTT | CASRPFLKGAGDTQYF
- | TRBJ2-5 | TRBV10-3 | - | TGTGCCATCAGTGAGCCCGGGGAGACCCAGTACTTC | CAISEPGETQYF
- | TRBJ1-2 | TRBV7-6 | - | TGTGCCAGCAGCTCAGGGAATGGTGGTAACTATGGCTACACCTTC | CASSSGNGGNYGYTF
few | TRBJ1-1 | TRBV19 | - | TGTGCCAGTAGTATGTCCAGGGAAACTGAAGCTTTCTTT | CASSMSRETEAFF
once | TRBJ1-3 | TRBV6-5 | - | TGTGCCAGCAGTTACCGCGGGGGCGAAAACACCATATATTTT | CASSYRGGENTIYF
once | TRBJ1-6 | TRBV7-8 | - | TGTGCCAGCACCACAACCCAACCTTCACCCCTCCACTTT | CASTTTQPSPLHF
- | TRBJ1-5 | TRBV30 | TRBD1 | TGTGCCTGGAGTCCCGGGGGACAGGGGGTAGAGCCCCAGCATTTT | CAWSPGGQGVEPQHF